Listed here are 6 T cell receptor beta chains from one sample, sequenced in a study of cytomegalovirus exposure and HLA in healthy donors. Profiling relied on immunoSEQ multiplex PCR, and the TCRdb table lists in-frame clones only, not all of them. Of about 330,000 clones in the sample, roughly 89% were seen once. Material for sequencing was PBMCs. These receptors were collected from a woman aged 18-29 years in good health and CMV-seronegative.

This clone was recorded many times. The CDR3 DNA reads TGTGCCAGCAGCGCGGACAGGGGCACTCTGCACGAGCAGTACTTC. Translated: CASSADRGTLHEQYF. The chain is built from TRBV2 and TRBJ2-7; 9 bases agree with TRBD1. The CDR3 is 15 residues long. Unmatched junction bases numbered 11, after V lost 6 bases and J lost 5 bases. Germline V gene lookup returns CDR1 SNHLY and CDR2 FYNNEI.

This clone was recorded only once. The rearrangement links TRBV7-6 to TRBJ2-7, with 7 bases aligning to TRBD1. The J segment lost 1 base and the V segment lost 4 bases, leaving 7 bases of the junction unmatched. This CDR3 is 15 amino acids long. CDR1 and CDR2 (germline): SGHVS, FNYEAQ. The CDR3 region has the DNA TGTGCCAGCAGCTCGACAGGGATGAGATCCTACGAGCAGTACTTC. This encodes CASSSTGMRSYEQYF.

The CDR3 is CASSILAAGNIQYF. Written as DNA, the CDR3 is TGTGCCAGTAGCATTCTCGCGGCGGGGAACATTCAGTACTTC. The chain has TRBV19 and TRBJ2-4, with D tentatively TRBD2 (6 bases). The CDR3 has 14 residues. Trimming cost V 6 bases and J 7 bases, with 16 bases left between them. Germline V gene data show CDR1 as LNHDA and CDR2 as SQIVND (reference sequence).

This clone is a singleton in its sample. V is TRBV2 and J is TRBJ2-7, with 9 bases lining up with TRBD1. The CDR3 runs 16 residues. CDR1 SNHLY and CDR2 FYNNEI come from the germline V gene. V shed 2 bases and J 5 bases; nucleotides not matched to a gene: 10. CDR3 loop: CASSESVTGGRDEQYF. Here the CDR3 DNA reads TGTGCCAGCAGTGAATCGGTGACAGGGGGTAGGGACGAGCAGTACTTC.

V usage is TRBV9 and J usage is TRBJ2-3; 7 bases fit TRBD2. The CDR3 extends over 18 amino acids. V trimming: 4 bases; J trimming: 2 bases; junction bases outside the gene matches: 16. Per germline, CDR1 SGDLS and CDR2 YYNGEE. The DNA of the CDR3 is TGTGCCAGCAGCCTACCCTCCGGGAGCGGGAAATTCACAGATACGCAGTATTTT. The encoded protein is CASSLPSGSGKFTDTQYF.

Comments on this clone: This sample includes further DNA sequences coding for the same CDR3. The CDR3 DNA reads TGTGCCAGCAGCGCAGGGTACGAGCAGTACTTC. This codes for CASSAGYEQYF. V and J are TRBV9 and TRBJ2-7; D possibly corresponds to TRBD1 (5 bases). Trimming left V 3 bases short and J 4 bases short, with 5 bases between. Germline V CDR1 and CDR2: SGDLS, YYNGEE. The CDR3 sequence is 11 residues long.